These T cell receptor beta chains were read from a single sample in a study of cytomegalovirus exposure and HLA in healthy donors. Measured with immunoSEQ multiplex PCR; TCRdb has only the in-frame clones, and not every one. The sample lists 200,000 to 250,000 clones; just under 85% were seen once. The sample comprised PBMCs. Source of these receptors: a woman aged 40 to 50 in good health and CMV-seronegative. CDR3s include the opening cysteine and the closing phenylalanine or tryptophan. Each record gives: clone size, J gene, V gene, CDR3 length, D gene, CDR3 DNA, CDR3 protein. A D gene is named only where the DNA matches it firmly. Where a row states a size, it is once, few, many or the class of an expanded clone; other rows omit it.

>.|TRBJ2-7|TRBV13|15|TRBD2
TGTGCCAGCAGCCCTAAGCGGGGGCCCTATGGGGAGCAGTACTTC
CASSPKRGPYGEQYF
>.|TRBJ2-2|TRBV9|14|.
TGTGCCAGCACCCTAGGGGGTCACACCGGGGAGCTGTTTTTT
CASTLGGHTGELFF
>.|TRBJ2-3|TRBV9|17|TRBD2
TGTGCCAGCAGCGTAGAGAGCGGGGGTACAGTCACAGATACGCAGTATTTT
CASSVESGGTVTDTQYF
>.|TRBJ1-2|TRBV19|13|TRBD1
TGTGCCAGCCTGAGGGACAGCTACTATGGCTACACCTTC
CASLRDSYYGYTF
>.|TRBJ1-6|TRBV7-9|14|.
TGTGCCAGCAGCCAGACGGGTTATAATTCACCCCTCCACTTT
CASSQTGYNSPLHF
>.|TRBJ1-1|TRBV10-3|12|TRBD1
TGTGCCATCGGGGGACAGGCAAAAGAAGCTTTCTTT
CAIGGQAKEAFF
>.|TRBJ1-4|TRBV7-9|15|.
TGTGCCAGCAGCTTAGGGGGCGCAGTCGGTGAAAAACTGTTTTTT
CASSLGGAVGEKLFF
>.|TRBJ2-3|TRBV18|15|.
TGTGCCAGCTCACCAGGGCCAGGGAAGGCAGATACGCAGTATTTT
CASSPGPGKADTQYF
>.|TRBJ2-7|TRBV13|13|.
TGTGCCAGCAGCCCTTCCCCCCTAGACGAGCAGTACTTC
CASSPSPLDEQYF
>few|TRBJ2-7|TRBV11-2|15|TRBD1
TGTGCCAGCAGCCTCATGGACAGGGGTAACTACGAGCAGTACTTC
CASSLMDRGNYEQYF
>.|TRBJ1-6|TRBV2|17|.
TGTGCCAGCACTGAGACGACGACAGGTGGTTATAATTCACCCCTCCACTTT
CASTETTTGGYNSPLHF
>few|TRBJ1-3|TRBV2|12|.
TGTGCCAGGAAGACACCTGGGAACACCATATATTTT
CARKTPGNTIYF
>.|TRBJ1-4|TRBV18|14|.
TGTGCCAGCTCCCCGCCAGGGGCAACTGAAAAACTGTTTTTT
CASSPPGATEKLFF
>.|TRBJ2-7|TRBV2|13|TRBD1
TGTGCCAGCGGGCAGGGGGCCAACGACGAGCAGTACTTC
CASGQGANDEQYF
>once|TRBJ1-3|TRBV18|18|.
TGTGCCAGCTCACCGATAAGAAATTCAGGGAATACTGGAAACACCATATATTTT
CASSPIRNSGNTGNTIYF
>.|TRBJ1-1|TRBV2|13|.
TGTGCCAGCAGTGTACAAGGGAGCACTGAAGCTTTCTTT
CASSVQGSTEAFF
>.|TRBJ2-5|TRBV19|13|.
TGTGCCAGTAGTATAGATTCGTCGGAGACCCAGTACTTC
CASSIDSSETQYF
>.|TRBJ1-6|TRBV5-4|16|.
TGTGCCAGCAGCTCCTACTCCCCGGGGGGTAATTCACCCCTCCACTTT
CASSSYSPGGNSPLHF
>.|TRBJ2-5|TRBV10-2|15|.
TGCGCCAGCACCCAATTACTCGGGACACAAGAGACCCAGTACTTC
CASTQLLGTQETQYF
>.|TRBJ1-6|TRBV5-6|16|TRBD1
TGTGCCAGCAGCCTTAAAACCGGGACAGGTAATTCACCCCTCCACTTT
CASSLKTGTGNSPLHF
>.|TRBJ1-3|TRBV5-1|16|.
TGCGCCAGCAGCCCCAACGGGGAGGGCTCTGGAAACACCATATATTTT
CASSPNGEGSGNTIYF
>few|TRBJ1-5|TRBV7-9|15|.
TGTGCCAGCAGCTCCGGACTGCTCACAGATCAGCCCCAGCATTTT
CASSSGLLTDQPQHF
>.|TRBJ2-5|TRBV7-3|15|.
TGTGCCAGCAGCTTAATCCCGGGGAGGAGAGAGACCCAGTACTTC
CASSLIPGRRETQYF
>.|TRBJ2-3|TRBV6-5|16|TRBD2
TGTGCCAGCAGTTTCGAGGGGCGGGGGGGCACAGATACGCAGTATTTT
CASSFEGRGGTDTQYF
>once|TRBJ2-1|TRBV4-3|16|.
TGCGCCAGCAGCCAAGCGGTGGCCGGCAGCGCCTATGAGCAGTTCTTC
CASSQAVAGSAYEQFF
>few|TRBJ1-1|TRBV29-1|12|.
TGCAGCGTTGTGAAAATGGAGGCTGAAGCTTTCTTT
CSVVKMEAEAFF
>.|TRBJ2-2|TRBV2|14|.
TGTGCCAGCAAGGGATTGAGGGACACCGGGGAGCTGTTTTTT
CASKGLRDTGELFF
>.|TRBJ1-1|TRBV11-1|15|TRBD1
TGTGCCAGCAGCCCCTGGGACAGGGGAGATACTGAAGCTTTCTTT
CASSPWDRGDTEAFF
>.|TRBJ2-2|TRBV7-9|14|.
TGTGCCAGCAGCCACTACTCGAACACCGGGGAGCTGTTTTTT
CASSHYSNTGELFF
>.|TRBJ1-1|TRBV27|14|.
TGTGCCAGCAGTTTAAGGGCCGGGGGGGGTGAAGCTTTCTTT
CASSLRAGGGEAFF
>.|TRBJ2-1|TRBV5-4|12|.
TGTGCCAGCAGCGCGACAAACAATGAGCAGTTCTTC
CASSATNNEQFF
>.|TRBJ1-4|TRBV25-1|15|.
TGTGCCAGCAGTGAATCGGCCGGGGGGAAAGAAAAACTGTTTTTT
CASSESAGGKEKLFF
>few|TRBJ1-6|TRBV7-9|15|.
TGTGCCAGCAGCCCCCAAGGGGCCATAAATTCACCCCTCCACTTT
CASSPQGAINSPLHF
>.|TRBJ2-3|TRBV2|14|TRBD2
TGTGCCAGCAGTGAAACTACTAGCGGTACTACGCAGTATTTT
CASSETTSGTTQYF
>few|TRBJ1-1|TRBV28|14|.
TGTGCCAGCAGAACGGGGGGCGAGGGCACTGAAGCTTTCTTT
CASRTGGEGTEAFF
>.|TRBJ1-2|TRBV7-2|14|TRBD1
TGTGCCAGCAGCGGACGGACAGGGAACTATGGCTACACCTTC
CASSGRTGNYGYTF
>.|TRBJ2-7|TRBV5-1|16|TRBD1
TGCGCCAGCAGCTTAGATAACAGGGGGTTTAGGAACGAGCAGTACTTC
CASSLDNRGFRNEQYF
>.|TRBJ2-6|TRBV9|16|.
TGTGCCAGCAGCCACCGGCGAGACTCCGGGGCCAACGTCCTGACTTTC
CASSHRRDSGANVLTF
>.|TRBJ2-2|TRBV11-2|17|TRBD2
TGTGCCAGCAGCTTGATTCTAGCGGGGGCGAACACCGGGGAGCTGTTTTTT
CASSLILAGANTGELFF
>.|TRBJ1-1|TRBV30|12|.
TGTGCCTGGGACACCCAGAACACTGAAGCTTTCTTT
CAWDTQNTEAFF
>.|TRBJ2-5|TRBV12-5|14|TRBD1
TGTGCTAGTGGTTTGGTAGGGGGCGGGGAGACCCAGTACTTC
CASGLVGGGETQYF
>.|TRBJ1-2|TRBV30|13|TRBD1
TGTGCCTGGAGTCGGGGACAGGATTATGGCTACCCCTTC
CAWSRGQDYGYPF
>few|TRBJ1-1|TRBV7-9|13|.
TGTGCCAGCAGCCGGGACTTCGGTACTGAAGCTTTCTTT
CASSRDFGTEAFF
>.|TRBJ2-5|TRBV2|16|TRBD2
TGTGCCAGCAGTCCCCCGGGACTAGCGGGGGCGGAGACCCAGTACTTC
CASSPPGLAGAETQYF
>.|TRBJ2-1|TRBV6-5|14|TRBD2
TGTGCCAGCACCGCGGGGGGGGCTAGGAATGAGCAGTTCTTC
CASTAGGARNEQFF